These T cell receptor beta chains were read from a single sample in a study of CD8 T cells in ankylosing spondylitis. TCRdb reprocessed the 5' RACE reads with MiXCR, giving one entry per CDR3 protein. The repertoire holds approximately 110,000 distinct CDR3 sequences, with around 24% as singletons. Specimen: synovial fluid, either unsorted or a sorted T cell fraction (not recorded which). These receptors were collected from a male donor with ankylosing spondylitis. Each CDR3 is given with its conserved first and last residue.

CATSYRGGGRAQFF,TRBV15,TRBJ2-1
CSARPGNYNEQFF,TRBV20-1,TRBJ2-1
CASSQWDAYEQYF,TRBV3-1,TRBJ2-7
CASRRADSYNEQFF,TRBV12-3/TRBV12-4,TRBJ2-1
CASSLAVSGRTDTQYF,TRBV5-1,TRBJ2-3
CASSQVAGRKQFF,TRBV3-1,TRBJ2-1
CSARRVAESADTQYF,TRBV20-1,TRBJ2-3
CASSLEWTEQFF,TRBV11-2,TRBJ2-1
CSARGPTGDTEAFF,TRBV20-1,TRBJ1-1
CSARDGSGAYNEQFF,TRBV20-1,TRBJ2-1
CSATRQNTEAFF,TRBV20-1,TRBJ1-1
CASSRTGGDLYEQYF,TRBV12-3/TRBV12-4,TRBJ2-7
CASSLGLGNEKLFF,TRBV5-1,TRBJ1-4
CATSSDNLISFGYTF,TRBV15,TRBJ1-2
CASSPPTGVGLTGELFF,TRBV3-1,TRBJ2-2
CSVGTGYLPNTDTQYF,TRBV29-1,TRBJ2-3
CASSKTGTSADTQYF,TRBV2,TRBJ2-3
CASSQESLAAYNEQFF,TRBV6-1,TRBJ2-1